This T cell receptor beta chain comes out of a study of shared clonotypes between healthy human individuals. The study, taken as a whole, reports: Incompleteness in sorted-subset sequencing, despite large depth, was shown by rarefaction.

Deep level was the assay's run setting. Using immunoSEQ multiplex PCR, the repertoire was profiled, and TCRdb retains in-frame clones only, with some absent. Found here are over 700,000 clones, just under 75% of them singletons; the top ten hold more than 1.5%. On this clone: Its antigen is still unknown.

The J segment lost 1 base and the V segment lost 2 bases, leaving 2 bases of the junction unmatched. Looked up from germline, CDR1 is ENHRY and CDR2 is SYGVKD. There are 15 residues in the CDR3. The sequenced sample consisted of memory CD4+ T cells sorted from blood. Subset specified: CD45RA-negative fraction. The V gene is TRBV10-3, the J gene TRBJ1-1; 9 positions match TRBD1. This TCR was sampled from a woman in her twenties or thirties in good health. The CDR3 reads CAISERQGGNTEAFF. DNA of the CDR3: TGTGCCATCAGTGAGCGACAGGGGGGGAACACTGAAGCTTTCTTT.